The next 20 T cell receptor beta chains were all read from a single sample in a study of blood T cell repertoires in COVID-19. Sequencing used immunoSEQ multiplex PCR; TCRdb keeps in-frame clones, though not all of them. This sample has about 40,000 clones, with just over 85% found just once. The material sequenced was peripheral blood. These receptor sequences come from a middle-aged man with active COVID-19.

This chain links TRBV7-3 with TRBJ2-1, with 10 positions matching TRBD2. CDR1 is SGHTA, CDR2 FQGTGA, per germline. The CDR3 spans 19 residues. Trimming cost V 0 bases and J 3 bases; bases outside gene matches: 11. The CDR3 loop reads CASSLTVLAGDLDYNEQFF. Written as DNA, the CDR3 is TGTGCCAGCAGCTTAACGGTCCTAGCGGGAGATCTTGACTACAATGAGCAGTTCTTC.

The chain carries TRBV7-6 and TRBJ2-5, with 9 bases fitting TRBD2. The germline V gene encodes CDR1 SGHVS and CDR2 FNYEAQ. This CDR3 is 17 amino acids long. Germline trimming cut 4 bases from V and 5 bases from J; bases unmatched to any gene: 14. As DNA, the CDR3 is TGTGCCAGCAGCTGTCCCCCCGAGCGGGAGGTAAGGGAGACCCAGTACTTC. Translating it yields CASSCPPEREVRETQYF.

The genes are TRBV4-1 and TRBJ2-7; 7 bases are a match to TRBD2. CDR1 is MGHRA, CDR2 YSYEKL, per germline. The CDR3 length is 16 residues. Unmatched junction bases numbered 8, after V lost 1 base and J lost 2 bases. The CDR3, as DNA: TGCGCCAGCAGCCAAGGACCGGGACTACCTACCTACGAGCAGTACTTC. This translates into CASSQGPGLPTYEQYF.

V gene TRBV25-1 combines with J gene TRBJ2-7; TRBD1 matches at 8 bases. In germline, CDR1 is MGHDK, CDR2 SYGVNS. This CDR3 has 15 amino acids. Germline trimming cut 0 bases from V and 5 bases from J; bases unmatched to any gene: 6. The CDR3 loop is CASSEYGQGRDEQYF. In DNA form, the CDR3 reads TGTGCCAGCAGTGAATATGGACAGGGCCGGGACGAGCAGTACTTC.

The rearrangement joins TRBV2 to TRBJ2-1, with D possibly matching TRBD2 (5 bases). The CDR3 length is 15 residues. The V end lost 4 bases, the J end lost 0 bases, and 10 bases lay between the germline ends. Germline V gives CDR1 SNHLY, CDR2 FYNNEI. The CDR3 DNA is TGTGCCAGCAGTGCCGAGGGCGGCTCCTACAATGAGCAGTTCTTC. It specifies CASSAEGGSYNEQFF.

With regard to this clone: An end of the junction does not agree with germline; a read error may underlie this. The chain uses TRBV7-7 and TRBJ1-1; D gene uncertain. CDR3 length: 15 amino acids. Germline loops: CDR1 SSHAT, CDR2 FNYEAQ (reference sequence). The CDR3, as DNA: TGTGCTAGCAGCTTCTTAGACACTGAGAACACTGAAGCTTTCTTT. Its protein product is CASSFLDTENTEAFF.

The chain couples TRBV19 to TRBJ1-5; the D is unclear. The CDR3 extends over 15 amino acids. V was trimmed by 7 bases and J by 0 bases, leaving 13 bases between them. Germline V gives CDR1 LNHDA, CDR2 SQIVND (reference sequence). CDR3 amino acids: CASTYLGDSNQPQHF. The CDR3 nucleotides read TGTGCCAGTACCTACCTCGGGGATAGCAATCAGCCCCAGCATTTT.

The chain uses TRBV25-1 and TRBJ1-2, with TRBD1 as a possible D gene (6 bases). The CDR3 contains 14 residues. The V gene's germline CDR1 is MGHDK and CDR2 SYGVNS. Trimming left V 4 bases short and J 8 bases short, with 17 bases between. The CDR3 DNA reads as TGTGCCAGCAGTGGCCCGGTCCGTCAGGGGGGCTACACCTTC. It is translated as CASSGPVRQGGYTF.

This chain links TRBV29-1 with TRBJ1-2; D remains unclear. V shed 5 bases and J shed 9 bases, with 22 bases lying between them. CDR3 length equals 14 residues. The germline V gene encodes CDR1 SQVTM and CDR2 ANQGSEA. CDR3 coding DNA: TGCAGCGTTTGGCCAGGCACTCACCTTCCGCGCTACACCTTC. It specifies CSVWPGTHLPRYTF.

This clone was seen a single time. The chain couples TRBV6-4 to TRBJ1-1; TRBD1 matches at 7 bases. CDR3 length equals 13 residues. V trimming: 6 bases; J trimming: 8 bases; junction bases outside the gene matches: 9. Germline V gene lookup returns CDR1 MRHNA and CDR2 SNTAGT. The CDR3 is CASSLTRDSEAFF. In DNA, the CDR3 is TGTGCCAGCAGCCTGACCCGGGACAGCGAAGCTTTCTTT.

The chain couples TRBV6-4 to TRBJ2-3; weak D call: TRBD1 (6 bases). Trimming removed 3 bases at V and 2 bases at J, with 9 bases between. CDR3 length: 14 residues. The germline gives CDR1 MRHNA, CDR2 SNTAGT. The CDR3, as DNA: TGTGCCAGCAGTGAGGGGGCGCACACAGATACGCAGTATTTT. It encodes CASSEGAHTDTQYF.

The rearrangement uses TRBV10-2 and TRBJ1-1, with D unclear. The CDR3 covers 12 residues. Germline V lookup: CDR1 WSHSY, CDR2 SAAADI. Trimming stripped 6 bases from V and 4 bases from J, with 9 bases between. In DNA, the CDR3 is TGCGCCAGCAGGGACTCAAGCACTGAAGCTTTCTTT. It codes for CASRDSSTEAFF.

The V gene is TRBV9, the J gene TRBJ1-5, with unresolved D. Germline V lookup: CDR1 SGDLS, CDR2 YYNGEE. This CDR3 is built from 14 residues. Trimming pared 0 bases from V and 2 bases from J, leaving 6 bases between. The CDR3 spells CASSVAPGNQPQHF. The CDR3 coding sequence is TGTGCCAGCAGCGTAGCGCCAGGCAATCAGCCCCAGCATTTT.

This chain uses TRBV28 with TRBJ2-1; D possibly corresponds to TRBD1 (5 bases). V gave up 6 bases and J gave up 5 bases, with 17 bases separating them. The V gene's germline CDR1 is MDHEN and CDR2 SYDVKM. This CDR3 has 15 residues. The CDR3: CASSSRQGHDNEQFF. In nucleotides, the CDR3 is TGTGCCAGCAGCTCCCGGCAGGGCCACGACAATGAGCAGTTCTTC.

The gene calls are TRBV28 and TRBJ2-4; tentative D call: TRBD1 (5 bases). V dropped 2 bases and J dropped 1 base, with 12 bases sitting between them. This CDR3 comprises 16 residues. Looked up from germline, CDR1 is MDHEN and CDR2 is SYDVKM. CDR3 in amino acids: CASSLAQGRAKNIQYF. The CDR3 nucleotides are TGTGCCAGCAGTTTAGCTCAGGGTAGGGCCAAAAACATTCAGTACTTC.

The rearrangement links TRBV7-6 to TRBJ2-1; 11 bases are a match to TRBD2. V gave up 1 base and J gave up 3 bases; unmatched junction bases: 2. This CDR3 comprises 16 residues. The germline V gene has CDR1 SGHVS and CDR2 FNYEAQ. Here the CDR3 reads CASSLGGLAGYNEQFF. The CDR3 DNA is TGTGCCAGCAGCTTAGGCGGACTAGCGGGCTACAATGAGCAGTTCTTC.

This chain links TRBV27 with TRBJ2-7; 12 bases map to TRBD2. Trimming took 7 bases from V and 3 from J; bases not matched to a gene: 13. Germline V CDR1 and CDR2: MNHEY, SMNVEV (reference sequence). This CDR3 is built from 17 residues. CDR3 DNA sequence: TGTGCCAGCACGTCCTTGGCTAGCGGGAGGGCCGGCTACGAGCAGTACTTC. Translation gives CASTSLASGRAGYEQYF.

The rearrangement uses TRBV29-1 and TRBJ1-5; TRBD1 is a possible D gene (6 bases). This CDR3 comprises 14 residues. Trimming stripped 6 bases from V and 1 base from J, with 13 bases between. Germline CDR1 and CDR2: SQVTM and ANQGSEA. The CDR3 protein is CSVSQQGSNQPQHF. The CDR3 nucleotides read TGCAGCGTATCTCAACAGGGAAGCAATCAGCCCCAGCATTTT.

The V and J genes are TRBV3-1 (or the pseudogene TRBV3-2) and TRBJ2-1; 8 nucleotides line up with TRBD1. Germline CDR1 and CDR2: LGHDT and YNNKEL (reference sequence). Trimming took 3 bases from V and 2 from J; bases not matched to a gene: 6. This CDR3 spans 16 amino acids. The DNA for the CDR3 is TGTGCCAGCAGCCAGTCCAACAGGGGGGCCTACAATGAGCAGTTCTTC. Amino acid sequence: CASSQSNRGAYNEQFF.

This chain links TRBV10-1 with TRBJ2-2; 9 nucleotides line up with TRBD2. Germline V gene lookup returns CDR1 WNHNN and CDR2 SYGVQD (reference sequence). The CDR3 is 16 amino acids. Trimming at V came to 4 bases and at J to 7 bases, leaving 10 bases not matched to a gene. The CDR3 nucleotides are TGCGCCAGCAGTGGGAATAGCGGGAGTAGTATCGGGGAGCTGTTTTTT. Amino acids: CASSGNSGSSIGELFF.